This TCR beta chain was recorded in a study of T-cell memory formation after mild COVID-19 (dated by TCRdb to the early 2020s). As for the study more broadly: TCR sequence clusters from the two donors were found to be largely donor specific. Two young, previously healthy adult volunteers, one female and one male, were included in the cohort. In a couple of donors, T-cell clones that expanded and contracted after mild COVID-19 were tracked by sequencing TCRalpha and TCRbeta repertoires over time. Study-wide conclusions, independent of this receptor: Only two mild cases were covered by the study, and larger cohorts that include severe cases with pre-infection samples were considered necessary. Contracting CD4+ clones turned up mainly in the CM and EM memory subsets, whereas EMRA was where CD8+ clones were enriched. The detection of some responding clones in pre-infection memory suggests that pre-existing cross-reactive memory T cells joined the SARS-CoV-2 response. From day 15 to 85, contracting clones showed balanced CD4/CD8 phenotypes, whereas a second wave of clones that expanded from day 15 to 37 leaned towards CD4+. Whether the second-wave clones peaking on day 37 were SARS-CoV-2 specific was not confirmed.

This clonotype was seen a handful of times. What antigen it recognizes has not been identified. No quality values exist for individual bases; no much larger clone is one base distant. PBMCs were isolated by Ficoll-Paque density gradient centrifugation. Reads for this sample came from an Illumina NovaSeq 6000. TCRalpha and TCRbeta cDNA libraries were constructed by 5'RACE with constant-segment primers, with sample barcodes and unique molecular identifiers being introduced. RNA was extracted from every sample with Trizol reagent. Libraries were amplified in two PCR steps, with a second sample barcode and Illumina TruSeq adapters added in the second step. The libraries were sequenced on an Illumina NovaSeq using 2 x 150 bp paired-end reads. The authors' pipeline ran thus. Reads were demultiplexed and collapsed into UMI-guided consensus sequences with migec v1.2.7. Using mixcr v2.1.11, UMI consensuses were aligned to TRA and TRB V and J templates and then assembled into clonotypes. A clonotype was counted as expanded or contracted only if both edgeR and NoisET called the change significant, with noise models trained on biological replicates. edgeR calls used a false discovery rate-adjusted p below 0.01 and a log2 fold-change threshold of 1. As an exploratory analysis of dynamics, PCA with hierarchical clustering was applied to max-normalized trajectories of the 1000 most abundant clonotypes. The CD4 or CD8 phenotype of responding clones was assigned using the separately sequenced CD4+ and CD8+ repertoires. TCRdb's own reprocessing of the public reads used fastp at Q25 and MiXCR and kept productive beta chains. CDR3 protein duplicates are merged, each entry listing the most common genes and DNA. TCRdb, not the original authors, processed these V and J calls. Across this sample there are approximately 88,000 distinct CDR3 sequences, with approximately 23% seen only once. Under 55% of the sample lies in the top ten.

V ends up 4 bases short and J 0 bases short, with an unmatched junction base count of 7. There are 17 amino acids in the CDR3, from cysteine to phenylalanine inclusive. The sequence is cut down to CDR3 DNA, 51 bases in frame from base 1. The germline V gene supplies CDR1 SGDLS and CDR2 YYNGEE. The receptor chain draws on TRBV9 and TRBJ2-3, with TRBD2 identical over 11 junction bases. This sequence originates from a young man who had mild COVID-19 (a few samples of this study predate the infection). The sample titles of this study are shuffled in the database, so cell type and time point are left out; the donor was told from shared clones. The sequenced sample was PBMCs or a T cell subset sorted from them (not recorded which). The CDR3 has the sequence CASSQTGLAVSTDTQYF. In nucleotides, the sequence is TGTGCCAGCAGCCAGACGGGACTAGCGGTGAGCACAGATACGCAGTATTTT. Beyond the CDR3, the reference TRBV9 and TRBJ2-3 genes provide the residues; the full variable domain reads: DSGVTQTPKHLITATGQRVTLRCSPRSGDLSVYWYQQSLDQGLQFLIQYYNGEERAKGNILERFSAQQFPDLHSELNLSSLELGDSALYFCASSQTGLAVSTDTQYFGPGTRLTVL.